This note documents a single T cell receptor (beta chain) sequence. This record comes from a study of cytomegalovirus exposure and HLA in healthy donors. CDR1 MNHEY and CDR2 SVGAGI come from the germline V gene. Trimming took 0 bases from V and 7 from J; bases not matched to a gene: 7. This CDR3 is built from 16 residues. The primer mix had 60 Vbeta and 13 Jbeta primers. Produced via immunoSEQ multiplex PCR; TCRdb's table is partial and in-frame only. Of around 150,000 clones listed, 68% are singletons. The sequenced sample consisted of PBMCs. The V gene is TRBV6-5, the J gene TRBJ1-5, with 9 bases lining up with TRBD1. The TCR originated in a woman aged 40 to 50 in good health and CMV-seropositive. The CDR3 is CASSYSGQGYGQPQHF. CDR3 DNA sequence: TGTGCCAGCAGTTACTCGGGACAGGGATATGGGCAGCCCCAGCATTTT.